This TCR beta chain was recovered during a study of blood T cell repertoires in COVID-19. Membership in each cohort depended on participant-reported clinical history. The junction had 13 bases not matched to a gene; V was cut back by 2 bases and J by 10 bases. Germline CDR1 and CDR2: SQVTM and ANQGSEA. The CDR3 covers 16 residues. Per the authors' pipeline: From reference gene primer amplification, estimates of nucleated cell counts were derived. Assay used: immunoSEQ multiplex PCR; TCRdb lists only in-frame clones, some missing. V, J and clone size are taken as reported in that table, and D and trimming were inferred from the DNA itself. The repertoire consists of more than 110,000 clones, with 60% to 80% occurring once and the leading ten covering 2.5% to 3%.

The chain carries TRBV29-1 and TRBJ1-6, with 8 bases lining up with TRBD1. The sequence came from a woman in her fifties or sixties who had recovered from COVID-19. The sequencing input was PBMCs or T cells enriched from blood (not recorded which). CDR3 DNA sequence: TGCAGCGTTGAATGGTCCGAGGACAGGGAGCGGTCACCCCTCCACTTT. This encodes CSVEWSEDRERSPLHF.